The entry that follows covers one T cell receptor (beta chain) sequence. As yet, its antigen is unknown. The junction differs from germline at one of its ends, possibly a read error. Genomic DNA templated the TCR beta VDJ and CDR3 profiling. TCRdb ran MiXCR on the reads and lists one entry per CDR3 protein. The table shows around 17,000 distinct CDR3 sequences, with roughly two fifths occurring only once. This sample stems from a study of CD8+CD57+ T cells in acquired aplastic anemia. An expansion of CD8+CD57+ cells by flow cytometry had been shown in patients chosen for sequencing. Study outcomes and limitations: When set against total CD4+ and CD8+ pools, CD8+CD57+ cells in patients had lower diversity.

Germline V CDR1 and CDR2: WSHSY, SAAADI. The CDR3 has 13 amino acids. This TCR was sampled from a human donor with aplastic anemia. V usage is TRBV10-2 and J usage is TRBJ2-1, with TRBD2 matching over 8 bases. Sample: CD8+CD57+ T cells sorted from PBMCs. The subset: bead-enriched CD8+CD57+ effector memory T cells from SAA patients. CDR3 DNA sequence: TGCGCCAGCAGTGAGTCGACTAGCGATGAGCAGCTCTTC. The encoded protein is CASSESTSDEQLF.